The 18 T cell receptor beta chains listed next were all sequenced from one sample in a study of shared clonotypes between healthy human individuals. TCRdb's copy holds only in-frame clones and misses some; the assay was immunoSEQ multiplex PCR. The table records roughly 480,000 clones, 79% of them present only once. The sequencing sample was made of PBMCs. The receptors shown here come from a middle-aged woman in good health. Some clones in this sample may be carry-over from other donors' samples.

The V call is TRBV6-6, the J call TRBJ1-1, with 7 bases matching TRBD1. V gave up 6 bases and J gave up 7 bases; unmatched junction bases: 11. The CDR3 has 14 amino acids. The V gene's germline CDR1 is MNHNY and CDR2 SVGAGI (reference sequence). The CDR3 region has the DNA TGTGCCAGCAGGCACAGGGAAGGGGGCCTTGAAGCTTTCTTT. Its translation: CASRHREGGLEAFF.

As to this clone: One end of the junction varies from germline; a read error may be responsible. For the CDR3, the DNA is TGTGCTAGCAAGGGCGCGGGAGGGATATACAATGAGCAGTTCTTC. Its protein is CASKGAGGIYNEQFF. V gene TRBV25-1 combines with J gene TRBJ2-1; 9 nucleotides agree with TRBD2. The germline gives CDR1 MGHDK, CDR2 SYGVNS. CDR3 length equals 15 residues. Full variable domain (outside the CDR3, taken from reference TRBV25-1 and TRBJ2-1): EADIYQTPRYLVIGTGKKITLECSQTMGHDKMYWYQQDPGMELHLIHYSYGVNSTEKGDLSSESTVSRIRTEHFPLTLESARPSHTSQYLCASKGAGGIYNEQFFGPGTRLTVL.

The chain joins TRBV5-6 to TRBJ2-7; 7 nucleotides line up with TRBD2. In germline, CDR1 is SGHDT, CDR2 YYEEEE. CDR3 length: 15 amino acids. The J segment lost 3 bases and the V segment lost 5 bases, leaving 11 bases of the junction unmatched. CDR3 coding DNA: TGTGCCAGCAGTTCAACCGGGACTACATACTACGAGCAGTACTTC. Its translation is CASSSTGTTYYEQYF. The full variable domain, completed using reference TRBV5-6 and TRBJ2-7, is DAGVTQSPTHLIKTRGQQVTLRCSPKSGHDTVSWYQQALGQGPQFIFQYYEEEERQRGNFPDRFSGHQFPNYSSELNVNALLLGDSALYLCASSSTGTTYYEQYFGPGTRLTVT.

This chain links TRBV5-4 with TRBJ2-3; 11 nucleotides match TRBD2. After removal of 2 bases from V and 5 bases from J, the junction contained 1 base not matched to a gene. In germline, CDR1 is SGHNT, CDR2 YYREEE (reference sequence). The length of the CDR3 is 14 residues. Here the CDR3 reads CASSLGLAGDTQYF. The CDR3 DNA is TGTGCCAGCAGCTTAGGACTAGCGGGAGATACGCAGTATTTT.

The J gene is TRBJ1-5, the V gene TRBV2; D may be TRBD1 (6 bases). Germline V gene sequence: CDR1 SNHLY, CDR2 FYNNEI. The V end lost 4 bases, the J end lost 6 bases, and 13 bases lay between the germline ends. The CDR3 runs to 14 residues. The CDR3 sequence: CASSGRGGGQPQHF. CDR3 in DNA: TGTGCCAGCAGTGGCAGGGGAGGGGGTCAGCCCCAGCATTTT.

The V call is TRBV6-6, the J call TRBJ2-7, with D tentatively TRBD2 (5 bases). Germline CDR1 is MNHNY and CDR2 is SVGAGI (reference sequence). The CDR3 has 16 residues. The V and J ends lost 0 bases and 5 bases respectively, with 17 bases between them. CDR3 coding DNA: TGTGCCAGCAGTTACTCGTCCGGGGTGGGGTCCCACGAGCAGTACTTC. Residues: CASSYSSGVGSHEQYF.

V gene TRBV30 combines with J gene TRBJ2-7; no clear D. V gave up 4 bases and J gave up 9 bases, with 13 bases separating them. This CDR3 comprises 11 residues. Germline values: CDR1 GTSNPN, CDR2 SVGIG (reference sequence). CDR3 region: CAWNHLTGQYF. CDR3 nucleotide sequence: TGTGCCTGGAATCACCTTACCGGGCAGTACTTC.

This chain's CDR3 is CASLPHFYEQYF. DNA for the CDR3: TGTGCCAGCCTTCCACATTTCTACGAGCAGTACTTC. V gene TRBV27 combines with J gene TRBJ2-7; D is uncertain. Germline V CDR1 and CDR2: MNHEY, SMNVEV (reference sequence). Trimming removed 8 bases at V and 3 bases at J, with 11 bases between. The CDR3 has 12 residues.

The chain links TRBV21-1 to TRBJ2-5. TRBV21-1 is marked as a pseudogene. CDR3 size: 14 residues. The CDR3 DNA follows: TGTGCCAGCAGCAAAGCAGGGCCCCAAGAGACCCAGTACTTC. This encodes CASSKAGPQETQYF.

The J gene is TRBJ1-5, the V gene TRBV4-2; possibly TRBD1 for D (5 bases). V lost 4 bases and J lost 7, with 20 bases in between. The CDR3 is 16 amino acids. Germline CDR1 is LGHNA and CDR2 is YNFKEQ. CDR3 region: CASSPGRDGAEQPQHF. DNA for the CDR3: TGTGCCAGCAGCCCAGGACGAGATGGGGCCGAACAGCCCCAGCATTTT.

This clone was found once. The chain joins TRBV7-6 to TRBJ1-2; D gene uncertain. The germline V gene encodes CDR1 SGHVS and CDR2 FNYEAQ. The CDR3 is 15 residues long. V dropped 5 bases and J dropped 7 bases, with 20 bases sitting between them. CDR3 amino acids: CASSPILLRTTGYTF. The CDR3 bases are TGTGCCAGCAGCCCAATTTTACTCAGGACTACTGGCTACACCTTC.

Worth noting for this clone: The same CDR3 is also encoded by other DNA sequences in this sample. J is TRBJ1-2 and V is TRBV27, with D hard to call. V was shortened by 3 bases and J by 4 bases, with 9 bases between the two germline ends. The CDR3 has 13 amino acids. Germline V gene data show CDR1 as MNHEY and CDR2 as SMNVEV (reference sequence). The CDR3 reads CASSFSVGYGYTF. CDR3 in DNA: TGTGCCAGCAGTTTTTCCGTTGGCTATGGCTACACCTTC.

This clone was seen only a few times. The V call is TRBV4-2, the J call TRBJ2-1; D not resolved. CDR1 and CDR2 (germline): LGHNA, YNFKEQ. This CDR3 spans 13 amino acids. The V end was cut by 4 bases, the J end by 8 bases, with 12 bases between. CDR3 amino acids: CASSPTARHEQFF. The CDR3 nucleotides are TGTGCCAGCAGCCCCACTGCCCGACATGAGCAGTTCTTC.

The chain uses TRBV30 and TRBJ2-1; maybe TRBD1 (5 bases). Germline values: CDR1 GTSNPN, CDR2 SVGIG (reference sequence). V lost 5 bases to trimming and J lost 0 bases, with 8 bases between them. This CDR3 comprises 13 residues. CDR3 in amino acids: CAWDRSSYNEQFF. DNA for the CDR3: TGTGCCTGGGACAGAAGCTCCTACAATGAGCAGTTCTTC. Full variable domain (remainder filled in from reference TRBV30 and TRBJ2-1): SQTIHQWPATLVQPVGSPLSLECTVEGTSNPNLYWYRQAAGRGLQLLFYSVGIGQISSEVPQNLSASRPQDRQFILSSKKLLLSDSGFYLCAWDRSSYNEQFFGPGTRLTVL.

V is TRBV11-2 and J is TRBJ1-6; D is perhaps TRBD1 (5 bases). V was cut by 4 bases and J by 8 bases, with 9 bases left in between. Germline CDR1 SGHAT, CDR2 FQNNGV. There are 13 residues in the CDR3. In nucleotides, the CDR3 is TGTGCCAGCAGCTACTCAGGGTATTCACCCCTCCACTTT. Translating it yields CASSYSGYSPLHF.

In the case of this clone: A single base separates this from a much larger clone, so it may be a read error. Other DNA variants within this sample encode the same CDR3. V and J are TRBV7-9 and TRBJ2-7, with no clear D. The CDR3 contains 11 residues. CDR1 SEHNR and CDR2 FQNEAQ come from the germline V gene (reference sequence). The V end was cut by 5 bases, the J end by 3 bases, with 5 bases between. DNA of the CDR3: TGTGCCAGCAGCCCCTACTACGAGCAGTACTTC. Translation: CASSPYYEQYF.

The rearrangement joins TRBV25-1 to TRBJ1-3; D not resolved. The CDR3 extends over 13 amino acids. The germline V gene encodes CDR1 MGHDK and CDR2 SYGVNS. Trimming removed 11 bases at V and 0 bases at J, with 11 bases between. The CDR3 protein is CASALGSGNTIYF. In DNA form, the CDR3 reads TGTGCCTCCGCCCTGGGCTCTGGAAACACCATATATTTT.

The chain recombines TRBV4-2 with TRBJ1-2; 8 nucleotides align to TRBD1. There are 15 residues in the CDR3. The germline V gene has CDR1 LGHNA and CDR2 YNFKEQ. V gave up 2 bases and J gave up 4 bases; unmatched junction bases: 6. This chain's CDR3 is CASSQPLGTGYGYTF. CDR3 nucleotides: TGTGCCAGCAGCCAACCCTTAGGGACAGGCTATGGCTACACCTTC.